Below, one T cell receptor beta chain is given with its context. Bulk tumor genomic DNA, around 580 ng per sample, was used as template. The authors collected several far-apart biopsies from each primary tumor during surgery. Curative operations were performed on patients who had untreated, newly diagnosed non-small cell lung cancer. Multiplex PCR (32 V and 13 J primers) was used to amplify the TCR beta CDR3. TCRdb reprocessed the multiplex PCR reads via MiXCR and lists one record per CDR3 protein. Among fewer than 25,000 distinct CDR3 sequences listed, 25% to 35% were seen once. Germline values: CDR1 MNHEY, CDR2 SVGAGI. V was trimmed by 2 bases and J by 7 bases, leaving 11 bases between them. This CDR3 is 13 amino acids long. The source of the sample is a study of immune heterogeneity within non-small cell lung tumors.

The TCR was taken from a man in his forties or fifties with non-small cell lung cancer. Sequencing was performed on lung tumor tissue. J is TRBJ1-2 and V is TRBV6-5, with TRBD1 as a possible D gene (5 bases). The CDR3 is CASSYGDWGGYTF. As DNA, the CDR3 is TGTGCCAGCAGTTACGGGGACTGGGGTGGCTACACCTTC.